One and the same sample provided the 5 T cell receptor beta chains below, sequenced in a study of T-cell reconstitution after alpha-beta-depleted transplantation in children. Unique molecular identifiers featured in how the TCRbeta library was prepared. TCRdb processed the PCR reads anew with MiXCR; each CDR3 protein has one entry. The sample holds roughly 340,000 distinct CDR3 sequences; under 20% are singletons and the top ten take roughly 40%. The material was PBMCs, mostly from graft donor cells, obtained 360 days after TCRalphabeta/CD19-depleted stem cell transplant. The receptors here all came from a male patient aged 2 to 9 who had a stem cell transplant for acute lymphoblastic leukemia, so the T cells may come from the graft donor.

The chain combines TRBV7-2 with TRBJ2-3; no firm D call. The CDR3 loop spans 13 amino acids. Per germline, CDR1 SGHTA and CDR2 FQGNSA. The ends were cut back, 4 bases at V and 0 bases at J, with 5 bases in the middle. This chain's CDR3 is CASSYKSTDTQYF. CDR3 nucleotide sequence: TGTGCCAGCAGCTACAAAAGCACAGATACGCAGTATTTT.

This clonotype was picked up a small number of times. The chain joins TRBV20-1 to TRBJ2-1; TRBD1 matches 10 bases. V shed 3 bases, J shed 4 bases, and the junction held 9 bases outside the gene matches. The CDR3 sequence is 16 residues long. Germline V gives CDR1 DFQATT, CDR2 SNEGSKA (reference sequence). This CDR3 is CSASSTGQGLYNEQFF. Written as DNA, the CDR3 is TGCAGTGCTAGTAGTACGGGACAGGGGCTTTACAATGAGCAGTTCTTC.

A word on this clonotype: This CDR3 fails to terminate in the conserved phenylalanine or tryptophan, so it likely reflects a read error. The chain employs TRBV29-1 and TRBJ1-1, with D possibly matching TRBD1 (5 bases). The germline CDR1 and CDR2 sequences are SQVTM and ANQGSEA. The V and J ends lost 5 bases and 1 base respectively, with 11 bases between them. This CDR3 region has 13 residues. CDR3 amino acids: CSVSTRGNTEAFI. Here the CDR3 DNA reads TGCAGCGTTTCGACTAGGGGGAACACTGAAGCTTTCATT.

The chain has TRBV12-3 or TRBV12-4 and TRBJ2-3, with 11 bases aligning to TRBD2. The CDR3 has 16 amino acids. J gave up 3 bases and V 5 bases, and 7 bases lay outside the gene matches. CDR3 region: CASSPRLAGLTDTQYF. The CDR3, as DNA: TGTGCCAGCAGTCCCCGACTAGCGGGGCTGACAGATACGCAGTATTTT.

V gene TRBV10-3 combines with J gene TRBJ2-2, with 8 bases that match TRBD2. Germline-derived CDR1 and CDR2 are ENHRY and SYGVKD. V dropped 7 bases and J dropped 4; count of bases not matched to a gene: 2. This CDR3 is built from 13 residues. The CDR3, as DNA: TGTGCCATCACCGGGACTAGCACCGGGGAGCTGTTTTTT. It yields the protein CAITGTSTGELFF.